The present T cell receptor (beta chain) was sequenced within a study of blood T cell repertoires in COVID-19. The wider study: Specimens from acute and convalescent COVID-19 originated in the United States, Italy and Spain. PBMCs, B-cell-depleted T cells, or T cells were the source of the cDNA or gDNA that made up the material.

Assay: immunoSEQ multiplex PCR; the TCRdb copy retains only in-frame clones and omits some. The sample lists roughly 240,000 clones, approximately 89% occurring once. Study members were between about 18 and 90 years old and lived in 24 US regions. Clinical history reported by participants formed the basis on which cohorts were assigned. The CDR3 consists of 13 residues. The V end lost 0 bases, the J end lost 3 bases, and 7 bases lay between the germline ends. Germline CDR1 is SGHRS and CDR2 is YFSETQ. Sequenced material: PBMCs or T cells enriched from blood (not recorded which). The genes are TRBV5-1 and TRBJ2-7; TRBD2 might be the D (5 bases). This clonotype originated in a middle-aged woman with acute COVID-19. The CDR3 DNA is TGCGCCAGCAGCTTGGACGGGATCTACGAGCAGTACTTC. The encoded protein is CASSLDGIYEQYF.